The 17 T cell receptor beta chains below come from one sample, sequenced in a study of cytomegalovirus exposure and HLA in healthy donors. The PCR contained 60 Vbeta and 13 Jbeta primers. Assay: immunoSEQ multiplex PCR; the TCRdb copy retains only in-frame clones and omits some. The sample consists of tens of thousands of clones, more than 75% of them appearing once. Sequenced material: PBMCs. The receptors here all came from a female donor in good health and CMV-seronegative.

Only a few counts were recorded for this clone. The rearrangement links TRBV5-1 to TRBJ2-3; possibly TRBD1 for D (5 bases). CDR3 length equals 14 residues. V shed 6 bases and J shed 0 bases, with 11 bases lying between them. In germline, CDR1 is SGHRS, CDR2 YFSETQ. In DNA, the CDR3 is TGCGCCAGCACACAGGAATCTAGCACAGATACGCAGTATTTT. It translates to CASTQESSTDTQYF. The whole variable domain, remainder taken from reference TRBV5-1 and TRBJ2-3, is KAGVTQTPRYLIKTRGQQVTLSCSPISGHRSVSWYQQTPGQGLQFLFEYFSETQRNKGNFPGRFSGRQFSNSRSEMNVSTLELGDSALYLCASTQESSTDTQYFGPGTRLTVL.

The rearrangement uses TRBV5-5 and TRBJ1-3; D remains unclear. Trimming cost V 2 bases and J 8 bases, with 11 bases left between them. The CDR3 loop spans 13 amino acids. Germline V CDR1 and CDR2: SGHKS, YYEKEE (reference sequence). In DNA, the CDR3 is TGTGCCAGCAGCTTTCCAGGTCTCGACACCATATATTTT. Translated, it gives CASSFPGLDTIYF.

A few counts support this clone. The chain recombines TRBV4-3 with TRBJ1-2; D is unresolved. V lost 0 bases and J 6 bases, leaving 14 bases between the germline ends. The CDR3 contains 15 residues. CDR1 is LGHNA, CDR2 YSLEER, per germline. CDR3 in amino acids: CASSQDRGLKHGYTF. The DNA of the CDR3 is TGCGCCAGCAGCCAAGATAGAGGCCTCAAACATGGCTACACCTTC.

The rearrangement joins TRBV9 to TRBJ1-2; 7 nucleotides agree with TRBD1. V trimming: 3 bases; J trimming: 0 bases; junction bases outside the gene matches: 8. Germline loops: CDR1 SGDLS, CDR2 YYNGEE. The CDR3 runs to 16 residues. CDR3 sequence (DNA): TGTGCCAGCAGCGACGGGGACAGACAAGCTAACTATGGCTACACCTTC. It codes for CASSDGDRQANYGYTF. Full variable domain (missing parts from reference TRBV9 and TRBJ1-2): DSGVTQTPKHLITATGQRVTLRCSPRSGDLSVYWYQQSLDQGLQFLIQYYNGEERAKGNILERFSAQQFPDLHSELNLSSLELGDSALYFCASSDGDRQANYGYTFGSGTRLTVV.

This chain joins TRBV5-1 and TRBJ2-7; the D gene is possibly TRBD1 (8 bases). CDR3 length: 14 residues. CDR1 SGHRS and CDR2 YFSETQ come from the germline V gene. The ends were cut back, 4 bases at V and 2 bases at J, with 13 bases in the middle. CDR3 amino acids: CASSGGDRTYEQYF. In nucleotides, the CDR3 is TGCGCCAGCAGCGGGGGGGACAGGACCTACGAGCAGTACTTC.

The chain uses TRBV19 and TRBJ1-5, with 10 bases matching TRBD1. V gave up 4 bases and J gave up 4 bases; unmatched junction bases: 7. CDR3 length: 16 amino acids. Germline V lookup: CDR1 LNHDA, CDR2 SQIVND (reference sequence). Here the CDR3 reads CASSNLTGGGNQPQHF. The CDR3 DNA reads TGTGCCAGTAGTAACCTGACAGGGGGCGGGAATCAGCCCCAGCATTTT. The variable domain in full, with the rest retrieved from reference TRBV19 and TRBJ1-5, is DGGITQSPKYLFRKEGQNVTLSCEQNLNHDAMYWYRQDPGQGLRLIYYSQIVNDFQKGDIAEGYSVSREKKESFPLTVTSAQKNPTAFYLCASSNLTGGGNQPQHFGDGTRLSIL.

Points on this clone: It is unclear where the CDR3 begins or ends on the DNA, so no DNA is shown, and the CDR3 is as TCRdb lists it. The chain couples TRBV7-9 to TRBJ1-1. With termini counted, the CDR3 has 12 amino acids. CDR1 and CDR2 from the germline V gene are SEHNR and FQNEAQ (reference sequence). CDR3 amino acids: CSSSSSNTEAFF.

This clone was detected a few times. The rearrangement joins TRBV25-1 to TRBJ1-2; no definite D call. This CDR3 is built from 11 residues. The V end lost 5 bases, the J end lost 2 bases, and 3 bases lay between the germline ends. Germline V gene lookup returns CDR1 MGHDK and CDR2 SYGVNS. CDR3 protein: CASSSNYGYTF. The CDR3 bases are TGTGCCAGCAGTTCAAACTATGGCTACACCTTC.

The V gene is TRBV7-8, the J gene TRBJ2-3, with 8 bases identical to TRBD2. This CDR3 contains 13 residues. Germline values: CDR1 SGHVS, CDR2 FQNEAQ. Unmatched junction bases numbered 7, after V lost 5 bases and J lost 9 bases. The chain's CDR3 is CASSPGGSRTQYF. The CDR3, as DNA: TGTGCCAGCAGCCCGGGGGGGAGCCGCACGCAGTATTTT.

The chain links TRBV10-3 to TRBJ2-1; maybe TRBD2 (6 bases). Germline V gene data show CDR1 as ENHRY and CDR2 as SYGVKD. Trimming stripped 6 bases from V and 4 bases from J, with 10 bases between. The CDR3 runs 13 residues. CDR3 sequence reads: CAIRAGSYNEQFF. The DNA of the CDR3 is TGTGCCATCAGGGCGGGGTCTTACAATGAGCAGTTCTTC.

V usage is TRBV7-2 and J usage is TRBJ1-1, with D tentatively TRBD1 (5 bases). CDR1 is SGHTA and CDR2 is FQGNSA in the germline V gene. Trimming shortened V by 3 bases and J by 1 base, and 9 bases separated the two germline ends. The CDR3 spans 14 residues. The CDR3 spells CASSFQGPNTEAFF. CDR3 DNA: TGTGCCAGCAGCTTCCAGGGCCCGAACACTGAAGCTTTCTTT. The variable domain in full, with the rest retrieved from reference TRBV7-2 and TRBJ1-1, is GAGVSQSPSNKVTEKGKDVELRCDPISGHTALYWYRQSLGQGLEFLIYFQGNSAPDKSGLPSDRFSAERTGGSVSTLTIQRTQQEDSAVYLCASSFQGPNTEAFFGQGTRLTVV.

This clone appeared a single time. J is TRBJ1-2 and V is TRBV4-1, with 8 bases identical to TRBD1. Germline lookup yields CDR1 MGHRA and CDR2 YSYEKL. The CDR3 extends over 14 amino acids. V shed 4 bases and J 5 bases; nucleotides not matched to a gene: 6. In DNA, the CDR3 is TGCGCCAGCAGCCTCAACCAGGGGGCGTATGGCTACACCTTC. This encodes CASSLNQGAYGYTF.

The rearrangement uses TRBV19 and TRBJ1-3; 8 bases line up with TRBD1. The V and J ends lost 5 bases and 3 bases, in that order; junction bases with no gene match: 9. Germline CDR1 is LNHDA and CDR2 is SQIVND (reference sequence). This CDR3 spans 16 amino acids. In nucleotides, the CDR3 is TGTGCCAGTAGTCTCGACAGGGGACTCTTTGGAAACACCATATATTTT. It specifies CASSLDRGLFGNTIYF.

This rearrangement joins TRBV5-4 to TRBJ1-2; no clear D gene. The CDR3 covers 12 residues. The germline V gene encodes CDR1 SGHNT and CDR2 YYREEE (reference sequence). The CDR3 DNA reads as TGTGTAGTTACTACTCCTAACTATGGCTACACCTTC. As protein: CVVTTPNYGYTF.

The chain links TRBV5-1 to TRBJ1-2; no clear D. This CDR3 has 16 amino acids. Germline V gene data show CDR1 as SGHRS and CDR2 as YFSETQ. The V gene lost 0 bases and the J gene lost 4 bases, with 16 bases spanning the gap. The CDR3 coding sequence is TGCGCCAGCAGCTTGGCCAGAGGATTGGGAGTCTATGGCTACACCTTC. Its translation is CASSLARGLGVYGYTF. The full variable domain, in which reference TRBV5-1 and TRBJ1-2 provide the parts outside the CDR3, is KAGVTQTPRYLIKTRGQQVTLSCSPISGHRSVSWYQQTPGQGLQFLFEYFSETQRNKGNFPGRFSGRQFSNSRSEMNVSTLELGDSALYLCASSLARGLGVYGYTFGSGTRLTVV.

CDR3 DNA: TGTGCCAGCACAGGGTACTATGGCTACACCTTC. The encoded protein is CASTGYYGYTF. The chain joins TRBV25-1 to TRBJ1-2, with D perhaps matching TRBD1 (5 bases). Germline lookup yields CDR1 MGHDK and CDR2 SYGVNS. The germline V and J ends were trimmed by 7 bases and 3 bases, with 6 bases remaining between them. The CDR3 contains 11 residues.

The gene calls are TRBV6-1 and TRBJ2-7, with unresolved D. The germline gives CDR1 MNHNS, CDR2 SASEGT. The CDR3 length is 12 residues. V was clipped by 5 bases and J by 2 bases, with 7 bases between them. CDR3: CASSTLAYEQYF. In nucleotides, the CDR3 is TGTGCCAGCAGTACGTTAGCCTACGAGCAGTACTTC.